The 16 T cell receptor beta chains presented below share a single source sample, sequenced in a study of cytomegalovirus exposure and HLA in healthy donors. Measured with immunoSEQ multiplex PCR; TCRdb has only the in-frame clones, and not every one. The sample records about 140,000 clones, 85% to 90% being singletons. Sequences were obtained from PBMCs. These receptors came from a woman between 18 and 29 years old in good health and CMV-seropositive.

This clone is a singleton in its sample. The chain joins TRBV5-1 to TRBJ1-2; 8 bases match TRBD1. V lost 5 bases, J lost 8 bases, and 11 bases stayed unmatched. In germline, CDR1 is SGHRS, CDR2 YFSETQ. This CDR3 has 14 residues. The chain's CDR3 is CASSTGTGPFGYTF. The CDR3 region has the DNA TGCGCCAGCAGTACCGGGACAGGTCCTTTCGGCTACACCTTC.

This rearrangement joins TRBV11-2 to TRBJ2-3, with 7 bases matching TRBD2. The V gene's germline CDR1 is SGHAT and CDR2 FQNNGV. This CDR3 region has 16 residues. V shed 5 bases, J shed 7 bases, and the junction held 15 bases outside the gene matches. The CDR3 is CASSVIAGAIRHTQYF. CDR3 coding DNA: TGTGCCAGCAGCGTGATAGCGGGCGCGATTCGCCATACGCAGTATTTT.

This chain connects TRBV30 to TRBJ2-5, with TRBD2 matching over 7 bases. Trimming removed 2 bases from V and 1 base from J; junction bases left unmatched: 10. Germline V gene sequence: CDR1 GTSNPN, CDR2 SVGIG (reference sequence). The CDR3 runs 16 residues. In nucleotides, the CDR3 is TGTGCCTGGAGTCCGGGAGGTGAGGGGCTCCAAGAGACCCAGTACTTC. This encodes CAWSPGGEGLQETQYF.

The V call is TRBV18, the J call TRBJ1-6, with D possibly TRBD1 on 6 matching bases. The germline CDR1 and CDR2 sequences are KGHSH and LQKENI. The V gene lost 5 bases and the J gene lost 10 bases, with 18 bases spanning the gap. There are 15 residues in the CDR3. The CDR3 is CASSMNPGHGSPLHF. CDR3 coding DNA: TGTGCCAGCTCAATGAATCCGGGACATGGCTCACCCCTCCACTTT.

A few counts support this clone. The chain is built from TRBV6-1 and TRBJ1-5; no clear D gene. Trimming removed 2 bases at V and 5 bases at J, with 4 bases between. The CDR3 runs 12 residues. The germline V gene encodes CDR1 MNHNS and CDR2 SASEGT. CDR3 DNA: TGTGCCAGCAGTGAACCGTATCAGCCCCAGCATTTT. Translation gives CASSEPYQPQHF.

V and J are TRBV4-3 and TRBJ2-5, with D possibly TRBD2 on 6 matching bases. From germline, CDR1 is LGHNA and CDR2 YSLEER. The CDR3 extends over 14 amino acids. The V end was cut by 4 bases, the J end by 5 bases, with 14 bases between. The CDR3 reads CASSLGLGGETQYF. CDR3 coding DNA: TGCGCCAGCAGCCTAGGCCTCGGAGGGGAGACCCAGTACTTC.

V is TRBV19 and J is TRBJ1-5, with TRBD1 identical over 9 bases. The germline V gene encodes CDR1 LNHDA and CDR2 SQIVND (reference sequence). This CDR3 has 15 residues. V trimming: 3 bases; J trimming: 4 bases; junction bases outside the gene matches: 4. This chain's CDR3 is CASSIGTGPNQPQHF. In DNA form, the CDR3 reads TGTGCCAGTAGTATCGGGACAGGGCCGAATCAGCCCCAGCATTTT.

CDR3 DNA: TGTGCCAGCAGCCCCGGGCCAGGGAATGAAAAACTGTTTTTT. This codes for CASSPGPGNEKLFF. This chain connects TRBV7-2 to TRBJ1-4; D might be TRBD1 (5 bases). The CDR3 runs 14 residues. CDR1 and CDR2 (germline): SGHTA, FQGNSA. The ends were cut back, 5 bases at V and 5 bases at J, with 12 bases in the middle.

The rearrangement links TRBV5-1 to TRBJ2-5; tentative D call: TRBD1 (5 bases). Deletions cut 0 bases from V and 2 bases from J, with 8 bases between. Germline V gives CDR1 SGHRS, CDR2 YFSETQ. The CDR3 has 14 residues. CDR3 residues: CASSLGTIQETQYF. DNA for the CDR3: TGCGCCAGCAGCTTGGGGACAATACAAGAGACCCAGTACTTC.

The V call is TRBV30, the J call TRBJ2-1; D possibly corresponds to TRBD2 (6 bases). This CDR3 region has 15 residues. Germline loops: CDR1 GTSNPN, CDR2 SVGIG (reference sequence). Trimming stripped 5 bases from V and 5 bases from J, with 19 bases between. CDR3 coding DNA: TGTGCCTGGGGGAGACTAGGCACTAATCACAATGAGCAGTTCTTC. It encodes CAWGRLGTNHNEQFF.

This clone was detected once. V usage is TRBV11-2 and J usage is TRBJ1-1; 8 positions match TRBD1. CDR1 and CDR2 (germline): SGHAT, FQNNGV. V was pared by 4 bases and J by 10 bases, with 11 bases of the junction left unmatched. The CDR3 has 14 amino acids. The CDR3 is CASSYQQGVLGAFF. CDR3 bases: TGTGCCAGCAGCTACCAACAGGGGGTCCTAGGAGCTTTCTTT.

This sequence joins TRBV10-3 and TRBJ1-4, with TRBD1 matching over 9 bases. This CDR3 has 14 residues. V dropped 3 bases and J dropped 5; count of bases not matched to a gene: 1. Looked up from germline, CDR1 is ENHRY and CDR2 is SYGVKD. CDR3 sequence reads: CAISDDRGNEKLFF. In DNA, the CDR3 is TGTGCCATCAGTGACGACAGGGGGAATGAAAAACTGTTTTTT.

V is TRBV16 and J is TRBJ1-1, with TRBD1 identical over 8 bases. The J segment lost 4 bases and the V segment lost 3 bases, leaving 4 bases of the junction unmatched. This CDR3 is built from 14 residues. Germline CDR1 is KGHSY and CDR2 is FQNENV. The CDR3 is CASSHGQGSTEAFF. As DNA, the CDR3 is TGTGCCAGCAGCCACGGACAGGGAAGCACTGAAGCTTTCTTT.

The CDR3 loop reads CASSSTVMNTEAFF. CDR3 bases: TGTGCCAGCAGCTCCACGGTCATGAACACTGAAGCTTTCTTT. The chain recombines TRBV5-6 with TRBJ1-1; the D is unclear. The length of the CDR3 is 14 residues. Germline lookup yields CDR1 SGHDT and CDR2 YYEEEE. V lost 3 bases and J 0 bases, leaving 9 bases between the germline ends. The full variable domain, rest sourced from reference TRBV5-6 and TRBJ1-1, is DAGVTQSPTHLIKTRGQQVTLRCSPKSGHDTVSWYQQALGQGPQFIFQYYEEEERQRGNFPDRFSGHQFPNYSSELNVNALLLGDSALYLCASSSTVMNTEAFFGQGTRLTVV.

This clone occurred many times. CDR3 sequence reads: CASSSDLAQFF. The CDR3 DNA sequence: TGTGCCAGCAGCTCGGACCTAGCCCAGTTCTTC. The gene calls are TRBV7-2 and TRBJ2-1, with D possibly TRBD2 on 5 matching bases. Per germline, CDR1 SGHTA and CDR2 FQGNSA. CDR3 length: 11 residues. V was cut by 4 bases and J by 13 bases, with 11 bases left in between.

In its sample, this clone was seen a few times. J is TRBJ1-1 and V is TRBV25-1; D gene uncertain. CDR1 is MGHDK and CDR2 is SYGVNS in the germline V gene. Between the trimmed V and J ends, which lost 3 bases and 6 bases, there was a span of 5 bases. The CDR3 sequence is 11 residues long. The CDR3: CASSDVAEAFF. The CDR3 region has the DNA TGTGCCAGCAGTGACGTAGCTGAAGCTTTCTTT. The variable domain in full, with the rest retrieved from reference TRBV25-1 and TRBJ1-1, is EADIYQTPRYLVIGTGKKITLECSQTMGHDKMYWYQQDPGMELHLIHYSYGVNSTEKGDLSSESTVSRIRTEHFPLTLESARPSHTSQYLCASSDVAEAFFGQGTRLTVV.